This is a list of T cell receptor beta chains from one sample in a study of T-cell memory formation after mild COVID-19. From the 5' RACE reads, TCRdb called clonotypes with MiXCR, one entry per CDR3 protein. The sample comprises about 340,000 distinct CDR3 sequences, around 20% of which are singletons, and approximately 12% rests with the top ten. Sequencing was performed on PBMCs or a T cell subset sorted from them (not recorded which). These receptors all stem from an adult woman who had mild COVID-19 (a few samples of this study predate the infection). Cell type and time point are not known. Each CDR3 is given with its conserved first and last residue. The D gene is left open where the match is weak. A clone size is listed for some rows: how often the clone was seen (once, few, many), or a class if it is expanded.

>TRBV6-2/TRBV6-3|TRBJ2-7|few|NA
CASQTSTEQYF
TGTGCCAGCCAAACTAGCACCGAGCAGTACTTC
>TRBV5-1|TRBJ1-5|few|TRBD1
CASSLGTGQGEQPQHF
TGCGCCAGCAGCTTGGGAACGGGACAGGGTGAACAGCCCCAGCATTTT
>TRBV4-1|TRBJ1-1|NA|NA
CASSQAGVNTEAFF
TGCGCCAGCAGCCAGGCGGGGGTGAACACTGAAGCTTTCTTT
>TRBV12-3/TRBV12-4|TRBJ1-6|NA|NA
CASSLWGQALHF
TGTGCCAGCAGTTTATGGGGGCAGGCCCTCCACTTT
>TRBV4-1|TRBJ1-2|NA|TRBD1
CASSQVPGTGGYTF
TGCGCCAGCAGCCAAGTGCCGGGGACAGGTGGCTACACCTTC
>TRBV24-1|TRBJ2-7|NA|TRBD1
CATSDPRGTAYEQYF
TGTGCCACCAGTGATCCCAGGGGGACGGCCTACGAGCAGTACTTC
>TRBV7-9|TRBJ2-7|few|NA
CASSSDGEGKDEQYF
TGTGCCAGCAGCTCAGACGGGGAAGGGAAGGACGAGCAGTACTTC
>TRBV29-1|TRBJ1-2|NA|TRBD1
CSVDGTVRGGYTF
TGCAGCGTTGACGGGACAGTTAGAGGTGGCTACACCTTC
>TRBV29-1|TRBJ2-7|many|NA
CSVVTKGPDVGEQYF
TGCAGCGTTGTAACCAAGGGACCCGACGTGGGGGAGCAGTACTTC
>TRBV10-3|TRBJ2-7|few|NA
CAIKKDSLYEQYF
TGTGCCATCAAGAAGGATTCGCTCTACGAGCAGTACTTC
>TRBV5-4|TRBJ2-3|NA|TRBD1
CASSWDSGTGGAYTQYF
TGTGCCAGCAGCTGGGACTCCGGGACAGGGGGCGCATATACGCAGTATTTT
>TRBV9|TRBJ2-2|NA|TRBD2
CASSDILAGGPGELFF
TGTGCCAGCAGCGATATTCTAGCGGGAGGCCCCGGGGAGCTGTTTTTT
>TRBV29-1|TRBJ1-1|few|NA
CSVDRGREGGTEAFF
TGCAGCGTAGACCGGGGCAGGGAAGGGGGCACTGAAGCTTTCTTT
>TRBV2|TRBJ1-6|few|TRBD1
CASSDRQGVSPLHF
TGTGCCAGCAGTGATCGGCAGGGGGTCTCACCCCTCCACTTT
>TRBV20-1|TRBJ2-2|few|TRBD2
CSARVPGRVNTGELFF
TGCAGTGCTAGAGTACCCGGGAGGGTCAACACCGGGGAGCTGTTTTTT
>TRBV20-1|TRBJ1-6|NA|NA
CSARDGSGTAFTPLHF
TGCAGTGCTAGAGATGGTAGCGGCACAGCATTCACCCCCCTCCACTTT
>TRBV7-9|TRBJ1-4|NA|NA
CASSLDWTATNEKLFF
TGTGCCAGCAGCTTAGATTGGACAGCAACTAATGAAAAACTGTTTTTT